Listed below are T cell receptor beta chains from one sample, sequenced in a study of B cell selection in AIRE deficiency. Produced via immunoSEQ multiplex PCR; TCRdb's table is partial and in-frame only. The sample carries about 25,000 clones, approximately 96% recorded once. The source material was CD4+CD127+ conventional T cells sorted from PBMCs. These receptors were collected from a human donor in good health. Each CDR3 is given without its conserved first and last residue. Only some rows state a clone size, as once, few, many or a class for expanded clones.

v_call: TRBV5-3
clone_size: .
cdr3_aa: ARSLATDSENTEAF

v_call: TRBV19
clone_size: .
cdr3_aa: ASTRTGPTNYGYT

v_call: TRBV29-1
clone_size: .
cdr3_aa: SVDSGGQSSGYT

v_call: TRBV11-3
clone_size: once
cdr3_aa: ASSSGTSGARDTQY

v_call: TRBV18
clone_size: once
cdr3_aa: ASSPGGEYGYT

v_call: TRBV5-6
clone_size: .
cdr3_aa: ASSFPSVGRRTYGYT

v_call: TRBV6-5
clone_size: .
cdr3_aa: ASSLNLGYIQY

v_call: TRBV29-1
clone_size: few
cdr3_aa: SVLRQGKAQETQY

v_call: TRBV18
clone_size: .
cdr3_aa: ASSPLGQGGNEQF

v_call: TRBV19
clone_size: .
cdr3_aa: ASSIGGTGGNTIY

v_call: TRBV19
clone_size: .
cdr3_aa: ASSFSDTQY

v_call: TRBV7-9
clone_size: .
cdr3_aa: ASSRTSGGADEQY

v_call: TRBV5-6
clone_size: .
cdr3_aa: ASSSGLARSTDTQY

v_call: TRBV7-7
clone_size: .
cdr3_aa: ASSATGKNTGELF

v_call: TRBV29-1
clone_size: once
cdr3_aa: SVGDTALTYEQY

v_call: TRBV12-5
clone_size: once
cdr3_aa: ASGLDHRVYGNTIY

v_call: TRBV28
clone_size: once
cdr3_aa: ASGTSGTDTQY

v_call: TRBV6-5
clone_size: .
cdr3_aa: ASKGHGTDTQY

v_call: TRBV2
clone_size: .
cdr3_aa: ASNSYLNTEAF

v_call: TRBV10-2
clone_size: .
cdr3_aa: ASSPSTGLYEQY

v_call: TRBV6-5
clone_size: .
cdr3_aa: ASSYSSLAGKYEQY

v_call: TRBV7-8
clone_size: .
cdr3_aa: ASSLKGGGEGNTIY

v_call: TRBV7-9
clone_size: .
cdr3_aa: ASSPLGSSGNTIY

v_call: TRBV6-5
clone_size: .
cdr3_aa: ASSLQGDEQY

v_call: TRBV27
clone_size: once
cdr3_aa: ASSLGVFTGELF

v_call: TRBV29-1
clone_size: .
cdr3_aa: SVPNQDGTYEQY

v_call: TRBV28
clone_size: .
cdr3_aa: ASSLFGALNEKLF

v_call: TRBV5-6
clone_size: .
cdr3_aa: ASSLGLAGGAYNEQF

v_call: TRBV2
clone_size: .
cdr3_aa: ASTGDLGGDTQY

v_call: TRBV19
clone_size: .
cdr3_aa: ASNRGIYTEAF

v_call: TRBV7-9
clone_size: .
cdr3_aa: ASSGPPGLTDYEQY

v_call: TRBV7-9
clone_size: .
cdr3_aa: ASSSPPGAASGELF

v_call: TRBV6-5
clone_size: .
cdr3_aa: ASSYSNRRSYEQY

v_call: TRBV7-2
clone_size: .
cdr3_aa: ASSQDDSYEQY

v_call: TRBV25-1
clone_size: .
cdr3_aa: ASSEYKRGISYEQY

v_call: TRBV29-1
clone_size: once
cdr3_aa: SGGRDRGTYEQY

v_call: TRBV15
clone_size: .
cdr3_aa: ATSRGDRVNTEAF

v_call: TRBV9
clone_size: .
cdr3_aa: ASSPWTSGGDTQY

v_call: TRBV5-1
clone_size: .
cdr3_aa: ASSLQDGNTGELF

v_call: TRBV5-1
clone_size: .
cdr3_aa: ASSLGLGTDTQY

v_call: TRBV5-1
clone_size: .
cdr3_aa: ASSLGQGRNNEQF

v_call: TRBV4-1
clone_size: once
cdr3_aa: ASSQARRASADTQY

v_call: TRBV5-1
clone_size: .
cdr3_aa: ASSLGPRSADTQY

v_call: TRBV10-3
clone_size: .
cdr3_aa: AISASSGSTAEQF

v_call: TRBV7-9
clone_size: .
cdr3_aa: ASSPSGTEGNTIY

v_call: TRBV7-6
clone_size: .
cdr3_aa: ASSLQAHTQGAGSYEQY

v_call: TRBV18
clone_size: .
cdr3_aa: ASSPSEGQPQH

v_call: TRBV7-2
clone_size: .
cdr3_aa: ASRSKGSSYEQY